This T cell receptor (beta chain) originates from a study of blood T cell repertoires in COVID-19. Only in-frame clones appear in the TCRdb table, and some are missing; sequencing was by immunoSEQ multiplex PCR. The sample records roughly 200,000 clones, roughly 80% being singletons. The V end lost 4 bases, the J end lost 8 bases, and 17 bases lay between the germline ends. This CDR3 comprises 15 residues. The germline V gene encodes CDR1 KGHDR and CDR2 SFDVKD. This TCR derives from a woman at least 80 years old with acute or convalescent COVID-19. The chain has TRBV24-1 and TRBJ2-1; TRBD2 might be the D (6 bases). Sequencing was done on a sample of peripheral blood. CDR3 nucleotide sequence: TGTGCCACCAGTGACCGTATGAGGAGGGGCGATGAGCAGTTCTTC. Translating gives CATSDRMRRGDEQFF.